This T cell receptor beta chain was recovered during a study of cytomegalovirus exposure and HLA in healthy donors (dated by TCRdb to about 2017). Regarding the complete study: An earlier analysis of fewer than 750 of the donors reported over 250 Gb of sequence data and around 100 million unique TCR beta sequences obtained from approximately 180 million T cells. An early release that covered roughly 600 HLA-typed donors contained around 300 gigabases of sequencing data and tens of millions of unique TCR sequences. Of the 350 to 450 genotyped donors, roughly 85% fell in the genetic ancestry cluster associated with self-reported Caucasian donors. The study aimed to test whether signatures of past pathogen exposure could be identified by cataloging public T cell receptors. The study used immunosequencing to profile the T cell repertoires of hundreds of subjects and linked those repertoires to cytomegalovirus serostatus. Besides the first cohort of some 670 subjects, a separate validation cohort made up of 120 different subjects was used. The study combined high-throughput TCR immunosequencing, statistical association of individual TCRs with disease status, and machine learning to predict cytomegalovirus infection status. A later analysis re-examined previously published TCR beta repertoires from roughly 720 donors and added high-resolution HLA genotyping to investigate patterns of TCR occurrence. Rather than drawing on any new phenotypic data, the later analysis identified candidate immune exposures from TCR beta sequences and the way those sequences occurred across donors. To decide whether each TCR beta V gene segment behaved as functional or pseudogenic, an earlier analysis of some 540 of the donors relied on high-throughput TCR beta sequencing. Alongside the repertoire data, information on donor age, sex, ethnicity and CMV serostatus was compiled. A later genetic analysis used genome-wide SNP genotypes for about 60% of the 666 donors, treating that subset as a discovery cohort. Every discovery cohort repertoire had been produced on one sequencing platform. HLA typing included class I and class II loci at four-digit resolution. The number of typed donors differed by locus: about 620-640 for A, B, C, DRB1 and DQB1; about 520 for DQA1; 606 for DPA1; and roughly 450 for DPB1. Roughly five DR-DQ haplotypes were handled as single units for association and clustering, since linkage in the cohort was strong. On average, approximately 250,000 unique TCR beta nucleotide sequences were sequenced per donor among a few hundred genotyped donors of the cohort, with roughly a sixth of those sequences being non-productive. Here is what the overall study found, with its caveats: A cluster of highly shared sequence variants was judged likely to be a technical artifact of the sequencing pipeline. Specific HLA alleles were associated with 18,000 or so TCR beta sequences at a false discovery rate of 0.05 in a later analysis. A further reported finding was that TCR beta sequences accurately predicted the HLA-A and HLA-B alleles for most subjects in the first cohort. Linkage disequilibrium might explain the correlated functional status among segregating V segments, but an unknown experimental factor could not be ruled out. In this cohort, only TCR beta chains were sequenced, and detectable features were limited by the absence of alpha or paired-chain data. Roughly uniform sequencing depth across donors was assumed in presence/absence analyses, although this assumption may not hold. Across donors, most TCR sequences were observed very rarely, whereas some public TCRs were present in many individuals. An earlier analysis of 587 of the donors showed that most TCR beta V segments appeared in productive rearrangements either about 87% or about 30% of the time, which broadly matched IMGT annotations. Because the 87-base-pair reads could not distinguish some IMGT-functional V segments, including TRBV6-2 and TRBV6-3, those segments were excluded. The authors suggested that the approach could potentially be extended to other disease states and immunological phenotypes. In a later analysis, HLA-associated TCR beta chains showed more clonal expansion and lower generation probabilities than non-associated chains that were equally common. For the cohort, immune exposure information was limited to CMV serostatus. Several of the top co-occurrence clusters appeared to be linked to parvovirus B19, influenza, CMV and Epstein-Barr virus, according to a later analysis. An association between a missense DCLRE1C variant and V-gene and J-gene trimming of TCR beta chains was found in a later genetic analysis and replicated in an independent cohort. Because some donors lacked HLA typing at each locus, the association tests relied only on the typed subset. About 15 rarely observed V segments, including chromosome 9 orphons, were excluded from the earlier analysis of several hundred of the donors because counts were too low. A later genetic analysis reported fewer N-insertions in productive TCRs among donors in an Asian-associated ancestry cluster than the approximately 700-donor mean. The classifier was reported to diagnose cytomegalovirus status with high specificity and sensitivity in both the original cohort and the validation cohort. When HLA alleles, especially DR and DQ, strongly co-occurred, attributing TCR associations to individual alleles was difficult. In vitro tests confirmed that a few of the cytomegalovirus-associated TCR beta chains recognize cytomegalovirus antigens. A later analysis found that TCR association rates varied across HLA loci, with DRB1 alleles showing the most associated TCRs and HLA-C alleles the fewest. A total of about 180 TCR beta chains were listed by the study as associated with cytomegalovirus. In a later analysis, most CMV-associated TCR beta chains were found to appear HLA-restricted, with HLA associations seemingly driven largely by CMV exposure.

The library was made by the immunoSEQ multiplex PCR assay. For the multiplex PCR, a mixture combining 60 forward primers for TCR Vbeta segments and 13 reverse primers for TCR Jbeta segments was used. A multiplex PCR assay on genomic DNA amplified the CDR3 region of rearranged TCR beta genes. On the Illumina HiSeq System, the amplified TCR beta libraries were sequenced as 87-base-pair reads. As for how the authors treated the data: A later analysis counted around 72 million unique TCR beta chains across the 690 or so repertoires, and roughly 11 million of these chains were shared by at least two donors. Raw reads were error-corrected and collapsed into unique sequences by a nearest-neighbor algorithm in which closely related sequences were merged to remove PCR and sequencing errors. Alignment of CDR3 sequences to IMGT reference sequences was used to assign V, D and J gene segments. For a sequence to be retained, a match of at least six nucleotides to both a V gene segment and a J gene segment was required. A rearrangement was called productive if the CDR3 had no stop codons and remained in frame with V and J, and every other rearrangement was called non-productive. Following IMGT convention, CDR3 was defined as the stretch from the second conserved V-encoded cysteine up to the conserved J-encoded phenylalanine. In an earlier analysis of just under 600 of the donors, sequences lacking an unambiguous match to a single V gene segment were excluded. In an earlier analysis of 587 of the donors, a V segment was called functional when productive rearrangements were above 56.7%, and segregating when the standard deviation between donors exceeded 5%. A statistical classification framework was built for diagnosing cytomegalovirus status from the catalog of TCR beta chain sequences. V and J gene assignment, in a later analysis, came from comparing TCR nucleotide sequences with IMGT/GENE-DB human TR gene sequences. Using the TCRdist pipeline, a later analysis assigned CDR3 sequences along with most-parsimonious VDJ recombination scenarios. In a later analysis, each TCR beta chain was defined by its CDR3 amino acid sequence together with its V-gene family, and reads lacking a unique V-gene family were excluded. As a way to deal with suspected cross-contamination and a sequencing artifact, a later analysis dropped 450 to 600 nucleotide sequences that were highly shared and had low generation probability. For each public chain, a later analysis derived a clonal expansion index from normalized ranks of inferred template counts within each repertoire. In a later analysis, generation probabilities were computed using a VDJ recombination model fitted to out-of-frame rearrangements, and the results were checked against IGoR. A later analysis scored TCR-TCR, TCR-HLA and TCR-CMV co-occurrence with hypergeometric tests, applying a repertoire-size bias correction to TCR pairs. A later analysis estimated false discovery rates by permuting HLA or CMV assignments 20 times. In a later analysis, co-occurring TCRs were grouped with DBSCAN, and TCRdist sequence similarity was added when clustering was performed within HLA-allele-positive subsets. Repertoires with fewer than 30,000 or more than 120,000 public chains, plus five repertoires with anomalous nucleotide sharing, were excluded from co-occurrence clustering. This immuneACCESS table, as held by TCRdb, lists in-frame sequences with V and J called but not all clones. Of the missing ones, under half trace to an unresolved V gene in checked studies; the others have no known cause. The V and J calls and clone size come from that table; D and trimming were worked out from the DNA. This sample comprises more than 85,000 clones, around 81% of them detected only once. The ten largest make up roughly 2% of the sample.

The germline V gene provides CDR1 SQVTM and CDR2 ANQGSEA. The cysteine opens and the phenylalanine closes a CDR3 of 14 amino acids. The DNA shown is the 42-base CDR3, in frame from base 1. V drops 3 bases and J drops 4 bases, leaving 14 bases in between. The cohort comprised 710 or so healthy bone marrow donors. At the time of sampling, every cohort member was nominally healthy, though immune exposures that went unrecorded were likely present. The donor was CMV seronegative and was included in the group of approximately 350 seronegative cohort members. A peripheral blood sample was collected from each donor, and TCR beta sequencing was performed on peripheral blood mononuclear cells. The Qiagen DNeasy Blood Extraction Kit was used to extract genomic DNA from the blood cell samples. This clone was seen a handful of times. It has no known antigen specificity. Base qualities are not provided; no much larger clone lies one nucleotide away.

The sample comprised PBMCs. The origin of this receptor is a woman aged 30 to 39 in good health and CMV-seronegative. The chain is assembled from TRBV29-1 and TRBJ2-3; no D gene call is confident. The CDR3 region has the sequence CSVDAVGSSDTQYF. DNA sequence: TGCAGCGTTGATGCGGTTGGATCCTCAGATACGCAGTATTTT.